A selection of T cell receptor beta chains follows, all from one sample in a study of blood T cell repertoires in COVID-19. Sequenced by immunoSEQ multiplex PCR; TCRdb stores in-frame clones only, minus some. The sample contains roughly 360,000 clones, roughly 80% of which appear only once. Sequences were obtained from peripheral blood. The source is a human donor with acute or convalescent COVID-19. The donor label of this sample is uncertain. Each CDR3 is given with its conserved first and last residue. The order of the fields is V gene, D gene, J gene, CDR3 protein. A D gene is named only where the DNA matches it firmly.

v_gene: TRBV19
d_gene: NA
j_gene: TRBJ1-1
CDR3aa: CASSRGAGNTEAFF

v_gene: TRBV7-9
d_gene: NA
j_gene: TRBJ1-2
CDR3aa: CASSLTGRPGHYGYTF

v_gene: TRBV6-5
d_gene: NA
j_gene: TRBJ1-2
CDR3aa: CASSYSNINYGYTF

v_gene: TRBV18
d_gene: TRBD1
j_gene: TRBJ2-2
CDR3aa: CASGRGQSNTGELFF

v_gene: TRBV6-7
d_gene: TRBD1
j_gene: TRBJ2-7
CDR3aa: CASRPVQGENSYEQYF

v_gene: TRBV9
d_gene: NA
j_gene: TRBJ1-4
CDR3aa: CASSFCEGQGRATNEKLFF

v_gene: TRBV5-1
d_gene: TRBD1
j_gene: TRBJ2-4
CDR3aa: CASSPGQGIAKNIQYF

v_gene: TRBV25-1
d_gene: NA
j_gene: TRBJ1-2
CDR3aa: CASSATGTNYGYTF

v_gene: TRBV6-2/TRBV6-3
d_gene: NA
j_gene: TRBJ2-7
CDR3aa: CASSYTEISYEQYF

v_gene: TRBV28
d_gene: NA
j_gene: TRBJ1-3
CDR3aa: CASSLVDTYSGNTIYF

v_gene: TRBV7-8
d_gene: NA
j_gene: TRBJ2-5
CDR3aa: CASSTQTTGIRKTQYF

v_gene: TRBV5-1
d_gene: TRBD2
j_gene: TRBJ2-5
CDR3aa: CASSLDPSGSSETQYF

v_gene: TRBV5-1
d_gene: TRBD1
j_gene: TRBJ1-4
CDR3aa: CASSLGGQGHWEKLFF

v_gene: TRBV7-8
d_gene: NA
j_gene: TRBJ1-1
CDR3aa: CASIPGRGYTEAFF

v_gene: TRBV10-3
d_gene: NA
j_gene: TRBJ2-7
CDR3aa: CAISESGGYEQYF

v_gene: TRBV2
d_gene: NA
j_gene: TRBJ2-2
CDR3aa: CASSPTRHLNTGELFF

v_gene: TRBV7-2
d_gene: TRBD2
j_gene: TRBJ2-1
CDR3aa: CASSLWTSGSHNEQFF

v_gene: TRBV21-1
d_gene: NA
j_gene: TRBJ1-6
CDR3aa: CASSKSRQGSSPLHF

v_gene: TRBV25-1
d_gene: NA
j_gene: TRBJ1-4
CDR3aa: CASSEWAQSNEKLFF

v_gene: TRBV5-1
d_gene: NA
j_gene: TRBJ1-4
CDR3aa: CASSERTDSNEKLFF

v_gene: TRBV5-6
d_gene: NA
j_gene: TRBJ1-2
CDR3aa: CASSLAERAGGYTF

v_gene: TRBV11-2
d_gene: TRBD1
j_gene: TRBJ1-6
CDR3aa: CASSLGQINSPLHF

v_gene: TRBV30
d_gene: NA
j_gene: TRBJ1-5
CDR3aa: CAWSTYNQPQHF